These 11 T cell receptor beta chains were sequenced from one sample in a study of CD8+ T cells in alopecia areata (dated by TCRdb to 2016 to 2019). What the time point label conveys for this sample: about 4 weeks on oral tofacitinib. The treatment or condition label corresponds to: oral pan-JAK inhibitor, 5-10 mg twice daily. The method was the immunoSEQ multiplex PCR assay. RNA was extracted from all samples and reverse transcribed into cDNA as template for TCR sequencing. Here the immuneACCESS table is served through TCRdb, limited to in-frame sequences with V and J called. Missing clones are a known gap in these copies; in checked studies unresolved V genes cover under half, and the rest lacks a known reason. Within this sample are roughly 190,000 clones, with roughly three fifths of them counted one time only. The top ten clones comprise about 3.5% of the sample. Sequenced material: CD4+ T cells sorted from blood, taken at week 4, from a patient treated with tofacitinib. All receptors derive from a human donor with alopecia areata.

The V and J genes are TRBV28 and TRBJ1-2, with D hard to call. Trimming stripped 3 bases from V and 7 bases from J, with 6 bases between. The CDR3 runs 11 residues. Germline values: CDR1 MDHEN, CDR2 SYDVKM. The CDR3 nucleotides read TGTGCCAGCAGTTTGGCGAGTGGCTACACCTTC. The encoded protein is CASSLASGYTF.

In the case of this clone: Other nucleotide sequences in the sample specify the same CDR3. The chain's CDR3 is CSVARGQETQYF. As DNA, the CDR3 is TGCAGCGTCGCCCGTGGCCAAGAGACCCAGTACTTC. The chain is built from TRBV29-1 and TRBJ2-5; D call uncertain. Trimming stripped 6 bases from V and 1 base from J, with 9 bases between. This CDR3 has 12 amino acids. Per germline, CDR1 SQVTM and CDR2 ANQGSEA.

This clone turned up a few times. This chain uses TRBV30 with TRBJ2-1, with D perhaps assigned TRBD1 or TRBD2 (6 bases each). V lost 0 bases, J lost 10 bases, and 19 bases lay in between. Germline loops: CDR1 GTSNPN, CDR2 SVGIG (reference sequence). The CDR3 length is 15 residues. CDR3 in amino acids: CAWSVEGGVRGEQFF. DNA for the CDR3: TGTGCCTGGAGTGTAGAGGGGGGAGTCCGAGGAGAGCAGTTCTTC.

This chain joins TRBV29-1 and TRBJ1-2, with D perhaps matching TRBD1 (6 bases). This CDR3 spans 13 amino acids. Trimming took 3 bases from V and 7 from J, leaving 15 bases between them. CDR1 is SQVTM and CDR2 is ANQGSEA in the germline V gene. The CDR3 region has the DNA TGCAGCGTTGATGGCGCAGGGGTTGGTGGCTACACCTTC. It encodes CSVDGAGVGGYTF.

This chain connects TRBV30 to TRBJ1-4; D unresolved. CDR3 length: 15 amino acids. Looked up from germline, CDR1 is GTSNPN and CDR2 is SVGIG (reference sequence). V was clipped by 1 base and J by 7 bases, with 16 bases between them. The CDR3 sequence is CAWSDVGEVGEKLFF. The CDR3 nucleotides are TGTGCCTGGAGTGATGTCGGGGAAGTCGGTGAAAAACTGTTTTTT.

This chain connects TRBV4-1 to TRBJ2-7, with 8 bases that match TRBD1. Germline V gene data show CDR1 as MGHRA and CDR2 as YSYEKL. This CDR3 region has 16 residues. V lost 3 bases and J lost 2; bases outside the gene matches: 9. DNA for the CDR3: TGCGCCAGCAGCCAGACATTAGGACAGGGTCCCTACGAGCAGTACTTC. Translated: CASSQTLGQGPYEQYF.

The V and J genes are TRBV29-1 and TRBJ2-2, with TRBD2 as a possible D gene (5 bases). V lost 6 bases and J lost 5, with 10 bases in between. Germline CDR1 is SQVTM and CDR2 is ANQGSEA. CDR3 length: 12 residues. CDR3 sequence (DNA): TGCAGCGTCCAACGGGGAACCGGGGAGCTGTTTTTT. The encoded protein is CSVQRGTGELFF.

The chain couples TRBV2 to TRBJ1-2, with 9 bases lining up with TRBD1. The CDR3 has 13 amino acids. V shed 6 bases and J 8 bases; nucleotides not matched to a gene: 7. Germline values: CDR1 SNHLY, CDR2 FYNNEI. The DNA of the CDR3 is TGTGCCAGCAGGGGGACAGGGATTGAGGGCTACACCTTC. Its protein is CASRGTGIEGYTF.

This rearrangement joins TRBV29-1 to TRBJ1-1; perhaps TRBD1 as D (5 bases). The V end lost 6 bases, the J end lost 1 base, and 9 bases lay between the germline ends. The CDR3 loop spans 12 amino acids. Per the germline V gene, CDR1 is SQVTM and CDR2 is ANQGSEA. CDR3 DNA sequence: TGCAGCGTGGACACGGGGAACACTGAAGCTTTCTTT. Translated: CSVDTGNTEAFF.

The chain carries TRBV5-8 and TRBJ2-7, with 7 bases that match TRBD1. The CDR3 is 14 residues long. V was clipped by 2 bases and J by 6 bases; unmatched bases: 8. Germline V gene sequence: CDR1 SGHTS, CDR2 YDEGEE. CDR3 residues: CASSFTRGSGEQYF. The CDR3 bases are TGTGCCAGCAGCTTTACCAGGGGGTCGGGCGAGCAGTACTTC.

This clone was detected a few times. V gene TRBV27 combines with J gene TRBJ2-1; possible D gene TRBD1, 6 bases. The ends were cut back, 5 bases at V and 7 bases at J, with 18 bases in the middle. The V gene's germline CDR1 is MNHEY and CDR2 SMNVEV (reference sequence). This CDR3 has 15 residues. CDR3 residues: CASSPLGRGTNEQFF. CDR3 coding DNA: TGTGCCAGCAGTCCACTAGGTAGGGGGACGAATGAGCAGTTCTTC.